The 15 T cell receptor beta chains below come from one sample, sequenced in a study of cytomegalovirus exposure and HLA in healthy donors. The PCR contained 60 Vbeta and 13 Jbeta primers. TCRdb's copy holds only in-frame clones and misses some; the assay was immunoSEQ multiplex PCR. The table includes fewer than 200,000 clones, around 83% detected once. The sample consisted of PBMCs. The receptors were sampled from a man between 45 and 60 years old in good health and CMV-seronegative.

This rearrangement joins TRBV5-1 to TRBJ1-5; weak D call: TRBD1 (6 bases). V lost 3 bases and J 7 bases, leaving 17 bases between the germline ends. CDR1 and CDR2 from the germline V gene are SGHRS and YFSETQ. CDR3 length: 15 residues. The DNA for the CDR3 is TGCGCCAGCAGCTGGGGGCCCCAGTGGGGGCAGCCCCAGCATTTT. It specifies CASSWGPQWGQPQHF.

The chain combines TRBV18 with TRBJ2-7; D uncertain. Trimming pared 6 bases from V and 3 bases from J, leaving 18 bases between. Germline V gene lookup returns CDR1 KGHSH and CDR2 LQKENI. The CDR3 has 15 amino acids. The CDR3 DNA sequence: TGTGCCAGCTCCCCAGCCGGGTCAGCCCTCTACGAGCAGTACTTC. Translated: CASSPAGSALYEQYF.

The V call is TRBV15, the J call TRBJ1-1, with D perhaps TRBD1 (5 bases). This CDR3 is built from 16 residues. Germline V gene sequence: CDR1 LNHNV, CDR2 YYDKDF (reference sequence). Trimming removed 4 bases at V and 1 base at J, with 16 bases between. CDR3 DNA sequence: TGTGCCACCAGCACAGAAGGGAGGGGAAGGAACACTGAAGCTTTCTTT. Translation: CATSTEGRGRNTEAFF.

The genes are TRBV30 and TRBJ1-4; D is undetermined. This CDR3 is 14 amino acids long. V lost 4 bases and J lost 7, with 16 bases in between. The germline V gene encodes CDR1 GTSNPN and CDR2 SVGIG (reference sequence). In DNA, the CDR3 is TGTGCCTGGATACCTAACGGGTATCGTGAAAAACTGTTTTTT. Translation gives CAWIPNGYREKLFF.

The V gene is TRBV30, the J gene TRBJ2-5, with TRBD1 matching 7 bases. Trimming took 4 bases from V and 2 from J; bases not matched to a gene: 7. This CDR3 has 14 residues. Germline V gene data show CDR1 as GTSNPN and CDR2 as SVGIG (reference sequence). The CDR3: CAWTYRGRQETQYF. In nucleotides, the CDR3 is TGTGCCTGGACCTATAGGGGGCGGCAAGAGACCCAGTACTTC.

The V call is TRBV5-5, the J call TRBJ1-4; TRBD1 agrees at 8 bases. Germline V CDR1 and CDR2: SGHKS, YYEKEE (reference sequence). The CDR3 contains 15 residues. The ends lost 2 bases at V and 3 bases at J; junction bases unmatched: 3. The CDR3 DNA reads TGTGCCAGCAGCTTTCAGGGGGCTTCTAATGAAAAACTGTTTTTT. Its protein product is CASSFQGASNEKLFF.

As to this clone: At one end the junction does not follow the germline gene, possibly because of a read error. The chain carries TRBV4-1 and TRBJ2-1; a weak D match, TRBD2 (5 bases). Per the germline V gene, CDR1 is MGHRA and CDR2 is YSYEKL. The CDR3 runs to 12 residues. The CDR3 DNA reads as TGCGCCAGCAGCCGAGACTACGATGAGCAGTTCTTC. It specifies CASSRDYDEQFF.

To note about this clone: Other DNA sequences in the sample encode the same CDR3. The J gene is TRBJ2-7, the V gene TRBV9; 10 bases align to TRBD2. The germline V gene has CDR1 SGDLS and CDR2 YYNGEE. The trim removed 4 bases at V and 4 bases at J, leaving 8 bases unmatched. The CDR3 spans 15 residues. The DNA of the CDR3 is TGTGCCAGCAGCACCGGGACTAGCGAACCTTACGAGCAGTACTTC. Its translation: CASSTGTSEPYEQYF.

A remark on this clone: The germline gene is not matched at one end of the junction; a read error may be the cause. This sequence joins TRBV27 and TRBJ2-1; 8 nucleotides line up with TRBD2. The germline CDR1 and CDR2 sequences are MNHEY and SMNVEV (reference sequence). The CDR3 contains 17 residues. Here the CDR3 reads CASRLSGGPSSYNEQFF. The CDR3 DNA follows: TGTGCCAGCCGTTTGAGCGGGGGACCCAGCTCCTACAATGAGCAGTTCTTC.

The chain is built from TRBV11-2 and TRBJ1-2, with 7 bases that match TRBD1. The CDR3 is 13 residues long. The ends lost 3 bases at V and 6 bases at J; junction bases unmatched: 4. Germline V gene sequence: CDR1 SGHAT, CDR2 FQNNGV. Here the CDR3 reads CASSLDRWDGYTF. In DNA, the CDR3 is TGTGCCAGCAGCTTGGACAGGTGGGATGGCTACACCTTC.

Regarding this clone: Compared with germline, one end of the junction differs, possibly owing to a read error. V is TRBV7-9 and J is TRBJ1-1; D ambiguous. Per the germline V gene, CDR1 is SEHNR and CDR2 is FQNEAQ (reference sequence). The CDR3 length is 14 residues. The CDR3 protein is CSSSFLHLNTEAFF. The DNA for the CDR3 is TGTTCCAGCAGCTTTTTACACCTGAACACTGAAGCTTTCTTT.

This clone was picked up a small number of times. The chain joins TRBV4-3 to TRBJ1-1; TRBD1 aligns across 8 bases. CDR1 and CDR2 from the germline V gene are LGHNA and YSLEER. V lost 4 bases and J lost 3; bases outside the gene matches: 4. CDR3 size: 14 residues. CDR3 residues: CASSLTTGDTEAFF. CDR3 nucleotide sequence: TGCGCCAGCAGCCTAACGACAGGGGACACTGAAGCTTTCTTT.

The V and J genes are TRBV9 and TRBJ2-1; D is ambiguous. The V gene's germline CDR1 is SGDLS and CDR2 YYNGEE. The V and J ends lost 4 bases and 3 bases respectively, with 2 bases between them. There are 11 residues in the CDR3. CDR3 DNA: TGTGCCAGCAGCCTCTACAATGAGCAGTTCTTC. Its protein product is CASSLYNEQFF.

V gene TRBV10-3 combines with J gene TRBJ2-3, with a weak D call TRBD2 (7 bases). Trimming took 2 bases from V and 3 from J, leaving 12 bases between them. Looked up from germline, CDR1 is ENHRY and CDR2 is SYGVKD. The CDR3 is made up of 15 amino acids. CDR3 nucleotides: TGTGCCATCAGTGAGAGGGGGGGGGAGACAGATACGCAGTATTTT. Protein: CAISERGGETDTQYF.

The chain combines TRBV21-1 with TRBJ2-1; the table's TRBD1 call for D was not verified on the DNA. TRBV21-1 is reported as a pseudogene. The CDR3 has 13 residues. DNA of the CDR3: TGTGCCAGCAGCAACGTCCATGAAGGGGCCGTCTTCTTC. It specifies CASSNVHEGAVFF.